This passage covers 24 T cell receptor beta chains from one sample sequenced in a study of cytomegalovirus exposure and HLA in healthy donors. Researchers ran the PCR with 60 Vbeta and 13 Jbeta primers. The repertoire was sequenced with immunoSEQ multiplex PCR; TCRdb's copy has only in-frame clones and lacks some. The sample consists of about 69,000 clones, just over 65% of them appearing once. The specimen was PBMCs. The receptor source for this set is a woman aged 25 to 39 in good health and CMV-seronegative.

This clone showed up just a few times. The J gene is TRBJ2-1, the V gene TRBV29-1, with 14 bases fitting TRBD2. Trimming took 6 bases from V and 5 from J; bases not matched to a gene: 6. Per germline, CDR1 SQVTM and CDR2 ANQGSEA. The CDR3 totals 15 residues. The CDR3 protein is CSVKGTSGGHNEQFF. CDR3 in DNA: TGCAGCGTGAAGGGGACTAGCGGGGGCCACAATGAGCAGTTCTTC.

The chain uses TRBV5-1 and TRBJ2-1, with 10 bases fitting TRBD2. There are 17 residues in the CDR3. Looked up from germline, CDR1 is SGHRS and CDR2 is YFSETQ. The ends lost 2 bases at V and 0 bases at J; junction bases unmatched: 5. The chain's CDR3 is CASSFQPSGSSYNEQFF. In DNA form, the CDR3 reads TGCGCCAGCAGCTTTCAACCTAGCGGGAGCTCCTACAATGAGCAGTTCTTC.

This clone came up a few times. The chain uses TRBV11-2 and TRBJ2-3; 10 bases fit TRBD2. The V gene's germline CDR1 is SGHAT and CDR2 FQNNGV. J gave up 7 bases and V 0 bases, and 4 bases lay outside the gene matches. This CDR3 has 15 amino acids. For the CDR3, the DNA is TGTGCCAGCAGCTTAGATAAAGCGGGGGGGAATACGCAGTATTTT. It translates to CASSLDKAGGNTQYF.

This chain connects TRBV5-8 to TRBJ1-4; the D is unclear. The length of the CDR3 is 17 residues. With 0 bases removed from V and 0 bases from J, the gap between germline ends came to 12 bases. CDR1 is SGHTS and CDR2 is YDEGEE in the germline V gene. The CDR3 spells CASSLAQKVATNEKLFF. CDR3 bases: TGTGCCAGCAGCTTGGCCCAGAAAGTTGCAACTAATGAAAAACTGTTTTTT.

The rearrangement links TRBV5-1 to TRBJ1-6; 7 nucleotides line up with TRBD1. Looked up from germline, CDR1 is SGHRS and CDR2 is YFSETQ. This CDR3 is built from 14 residues. The V and J ends lost 0 bases and 8 bases, in that order; junction bases with no gene match: 2. In DNA form, the CDR3 reads TGCGCCAGCAGCTTGGTTGACAGGGATTCACCCCTCCACTTT. Translating it yields CASSLVDRDSPLHF.

The rearrangement uses TRBV27 and TRBJ2-1, with TRBD2 identical over 12 bases. In germline, CDR1 is MNHEY, CDR2 SMNVEV (reference sequence). The CDR3 has 14 residues. With V trimmed by 6 bases and J by 5 bases, 2 bases remained unmatched. The CDR3 DNA follows: TGTGCCAGCAGGACTAGCGGGGGCAACAATGAGCAGTTCTTC. It translates to CASRTSGGNNEQFF.

The chain couples TRBV6-4 to TRBJ2-3; tentatively, D is TRBD1 (5 bases). This CDR3 region has 15 residues. Trimming pared 3 bases from V and 1 base from J, leaving 11 bases between. Germline CDR1 is MRHNA and CDR2 is SNTAGT. The CDR3 sequence is CASSEGDLGTDTQYF. The CDR3, as DNA: TGTGCCAGCAGTGAAGGGGATTTGGGCACAGATACGCAGTATTTT.

Only a few counts were recorded for this clone. The chain combines TRBV19 with TRBJ1-1; a weak D match, TRBD1 (5 bases). Germline CDR1 is LNHDA and CDR2 is SQIVND (reference sequence). Trimming stripped 9 bases from V and 0 bases from J, with 14 bases between. CDR3 size: 14 residues. The CDR3 bases are TGTGCCAGCTGTCGGACGGACATGAACACTGAAGCTTTCTTT. Protein product: CASCRTDMNTEAFF.

This clone showed up just once. The chain has TRBV25-1 and TRBJ2-5; weak D call: TRBD2 (5 bases). The CDR3 extends over 15 amino acids. Germline V gene sequence: CDR1 MGHDK, CDR2 SYGVNS. V was pared by 4 bases and J by 3 bases, with 15 bases between. DNA for the CDR3: TGTGCCAGCAGTGGGGTGAATGTGGGAGAAGAGACCCAGTACTTC. Translated: CASSGVNVGEETQYF.

In this sample, this clone is medium-sized. V usage is TRBV2 and J usage is TRBJ1-2, with D possibly being TRBD1 (5 bases). Trimming removed 3 bases from V and 4 bases from J, with 9 bases in between. Germline-derived CDR1 and CDR2 are SNHLY and FYNNEI. The CDR3 loop spans 13 amino acids. In DNA form, the CDR3 reads TGTGCCAGCAGTGACATGACAGCCTATGGCTACACCTTC. This gives the protein CASSDMTAYGYTF.

Regarding this clone: No conserved phenylalanine or tryptophan is present at the end of the CDR3, so a read error is the likely explanation. The chain couples TRBV4-1 to TRBJ2-3; D possibly corresponds to TRBD2 (5 bases). The CDR3 consists of 16 residues. V was clipped by 2 bases and J by 2 bases, with 14 bases between them. Germline V gene lookup returns CDR1 MGHRA and CDR2 YSYEKL. Written as DNA, the CDR3 is TGCGCCAGCAGCCAACGCTTCGACGGGAACACAGATACGCAGTATGTT. Amino acids: CASSQRFDGNTDTQYV.

The chain uses TRBV15 and TRBJ2-3; unclear D gene. Germline V gene sequence: CDR1 LNHNV, CDR2 YYDKDF (reference sequence). Trimming cost V 5 bases and J 0 bases, with 3 bases left between them. This CDR3 has 12 residues. The CDR3 here is CATSLSTDTQYF. The CDR3 coding sequence is TGTGCCACCAGCCTTAGCACAGATACGCAGTATTTT.

The table lists this clone with a few counts. This chain uses TRBV15 with TRBJ2-7, with a weak D call TRBD1 (6 bases). The CDR3 has 14 residues. V was cut by 6 bases and J by 4 bases, with 16 bases left in between. Germline lookup yields CDR1 LNHNV and CDR2 YYDKDF (reference sequence). DNA for the CDR3: TGTGCCACCAGAGTACAGGGTGACTATTACGAGCAGTACTTC. It yields the protein CATRVQGDYYEQYF.

V usage is TRBV27 and J usage is TRBJ1-4, with unresolved D. V lost 3 bases and J 8 bases, leaving 10 bases between the germline ends. Germline values: CDR1 MNHEY, CDR2 SMNVEV (reference sequence). The CDR3 has 13 residues. The CDR3 spells CASSFQPGEKLFF. CDR3 nucleotide sequence: TGTGCCAGCAGTTTTCAGCCGGGAGAAAAACTGTTTTTT.

This sequence joins TRBV7-3 and TRBJ1-2; TRBD1 is a possible D gene (5 bases). Trimming cost V 6 bases and J 7 bases, with 15 bases left between them. This CDR3 is built from 13 residues. Germline assignment: CDR1 SGHTA and CDR2 FQGTGA. CDR3 sequence reads: CASRQDTLFGYTF. DNA for the CDR3: TGTGCCAGCAGACAGGACACCCTATTTGGCTACACCTTC.

This clone was found a few times. The genes are TRBV5-5 and TRBJ1-3; D not resolved. CDR1 and CDR2 from the germline V gene are SGHKS and YYEKEE (reference sequence). This CDR3 contains 17 residues. V lost 2 bases and J lost 0, with 15 bases in between. CDR3 coding DNA: TGTGCCAGCAGCTTAGATAGCCTAGTCCACTCTGGAAACACCATATATTTT. This codes for CASSLDSLVHSGNTIYF.

The gene calls are TRBV6-6 and TRBJ2-5; 10 nucleotides agree with TRBD1. With 6 bases clipped from V and 4 bases from J, the junction kept 5 bases outside the gene matches. Germline values: CDR1 MNHNY, CDR2 SVGAGI (reference sequence). The CDR3 totals 14 residues. The CDR3 DNA reads TGTGCCAGCAGATTTGACAGGGGGCGAGAGACCCAGTACTTC. Translated: CASRFDRGRETQYF.

J is TRBJ1-2 and V is TRBV27, with 9 bases aligning to TRBD1. V dropped 5 bases and J dropped 3; count of bases not matched to a gene: 4. CDR1 and CDR2 from the germline V gene are MNHEY and SMNVEV (reference sequence). The length of the CDR3 is 14 residues. This CDR3 reads CASSTGGSYYGYTF. The CDR3 nucleotides read TGTGCCAGCAGTACAGGGGGCTCCTACTATGGCTACACCTTC.

The rearrangement uses TRBV7-9 and TRBJ1-5; no definite D call. Trimming cost V 4 bases and J 6 bases, with 10 bases left between them. Germline CDR1 reads SEHNR; CDR2 reads FQNEAQ (reference sequence). The CDR3 covers 13 residues. In DNA form, the CDR3 reads TGTGCCAGCAGCTCGGAGGCGGTTCAGCCCCAGCATTTT. Protein product: CASSSEAVQPQHF.

This clone came up once. The V and J genes are TRBV5-1 and TRBJ2-1, with 8 bases matching TRBD1. The CDR3 extends over 16 amino acids. CDR1 SGHRS and CDR2 YFSETQ come from the germline V gene. Trimming took 0 bases from V and 5 from J; bases not matched to a gene: 7. This chain's CDR3 is CASSLVVTGANNEQFF. The DNA of the CDR3 is TGCGCCAGCAGCTTGGTCGTGACAGGGGCTAACAATGAGCAGTTCTTC.

The genes are TRBV23-1 and TRBJ1-5; D is perhaps TRBD1 (6 bases). TRBV23-1 is assigned to the ORF class and has an uncertain function. The CDR3 has 19 residues. V was clipped by 4 bases and J by 5 bases, with 27 bases between them. The CDR3 region has the DNA TGCGCCAGCAGTCGATTCCCCCCTTGGGCAGGGGTGGGCCATCAGCCCCAGCATTTT. It translates to CASSRFPPWAGVGHQPQHF.

A few counts support this clone. The rearrangement links TRBV6-5 to TRBJ2-7, with D perhaps matching TRBD1 (5 bases). From germline, CDR1 is MNHEY and CDR2 SVGAGI. The V end was cut by 3 bases, the J end by 1 base, with 10 bases between. This CDR3 contains 14 residues. CDR3 amino acids: CASSYGAESYEQYF. Written as DNA, the CDR3 is TGTGCCAGCAGTTATGGGGCAGAATCCTACGAGCAGTACTTC.

The chain employs TRBV18 and TRBJ2-3, with 7 positions matching TRBD1. Germline V CDR1 and CDR2: KGHSH, LQKENI. This CDR3 is built from 14 residues. Germline trimming cut 6 bases from V and 0 bases from J; bases unmatched to any gene: 3. Here the CDR3 reads CASSQQGSTDTQYF. The CDR3 DNA sequence: TGTGCCAGCTCTCAACAGGGGAGCACAGATACGCAGTATTTT.

This clone was counted a few times. This likely reflects a read error, since a far larger clone is one base away. The chain recombines TRBV28 with TRBJ1-1; perhaps TRBD1 as D (6 bases). Germline CDR1 is MDHEN and CDR2 is SYDVKM. The CDR3 has 15 residues. CDR3 sequence reads: CTSSLRTEMNTEAFF. The CDR3 DNA sequence: TGTACCAGCAGTTTAAGGACAGAGATGAACACTGAAGCTTTCTTT.